Sequencing of this T cell receptor (beta chain) was carried out in a study of beta chain features in type 1 diabetes. The investigators reverse transcribed all of the isolated RNA, so they sequenced expressed TCRB transcripts. Libraries were prepared by immunoSEQ multiplex PCR; TCRdb keeps only in-frame clonotypes and omits some of them. The sample contains 430,000 or so clones, 11% of which appear only once. This clone appeared a few times. The V end was cut by 1 base, the J end by 1 base, with 7 bases between. CDR3 size: 14 residues. Germline CDR1 and CDR2: SGHTA and FQGNSA. The sample comprised naive CD4+ T cells from blood. The receptor's source is a woman aged 18 to 35 in good health. The chain carries TRBV7-2 and TRBJ1-1; D not certain. The CDR3 loop is CASSLVKTNTEAFF. CDR3 coding DNA: TGTGCCAGCAGCTTAGTTAAGACGAACACTGAAGCTTTCTTT.